This TCR beta chain was obtained from a study of CD8 T cells in ankylosing spondylitis. This clonotype has at least ten counts. The antigen is undetermined. V was trimmed by 6 bases and J by 11 bases, leaving 13 bases between them. The length of the CDR3 is 11 residues. Looked up from germline, CDR1 is SGHTA and CDR2 is FQGNSA. General study points: Significantly higher representation of disease-linked clones was reported for matched ankylosing spondylitis synovial fluid.

TCRdb ran MiXCR on the 5' RACE reads and lists one entry per CDR3 protein. The sample has 150,000 to 200,000 distinct CDR3 sequences, 10% to 15% seen once. Sequenced material: blood, either unsorted or a sorted T cell fraction (not recorded which). The genes are TRBV7-2 and TRBJ1-2; unclear D gene. The sequence was collected from a female donor with ankylosing spondylitis or in good health (not recorded which). Here the CDR3 reads CASSSLGLYTF. The CDR3 DNA follows: TGTGCCAGCAGTAGTCTGGGTTTGTACACCTTC.